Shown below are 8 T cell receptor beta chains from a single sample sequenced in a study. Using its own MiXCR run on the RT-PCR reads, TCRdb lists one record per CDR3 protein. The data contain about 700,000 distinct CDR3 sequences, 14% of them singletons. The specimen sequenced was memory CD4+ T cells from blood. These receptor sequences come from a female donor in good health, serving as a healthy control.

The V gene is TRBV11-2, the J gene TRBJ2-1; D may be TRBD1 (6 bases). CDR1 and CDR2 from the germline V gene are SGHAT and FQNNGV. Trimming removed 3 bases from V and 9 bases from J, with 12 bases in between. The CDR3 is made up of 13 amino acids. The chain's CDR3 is CASSFNGDTEQFF. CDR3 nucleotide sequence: TGTGCCAGCAGCTTTAATGGGGACACTGAGCAGTTCTTC.

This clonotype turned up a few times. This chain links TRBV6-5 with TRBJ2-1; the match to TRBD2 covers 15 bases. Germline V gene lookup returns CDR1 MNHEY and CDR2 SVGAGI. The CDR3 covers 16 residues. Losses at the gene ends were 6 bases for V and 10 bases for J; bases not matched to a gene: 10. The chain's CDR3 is CASRIGLAGGQREQFF. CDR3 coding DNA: TGTGCCAGCAGAATCGGACTAGCGGGGGGGCAAAGAGAGCAGTTCTTC.

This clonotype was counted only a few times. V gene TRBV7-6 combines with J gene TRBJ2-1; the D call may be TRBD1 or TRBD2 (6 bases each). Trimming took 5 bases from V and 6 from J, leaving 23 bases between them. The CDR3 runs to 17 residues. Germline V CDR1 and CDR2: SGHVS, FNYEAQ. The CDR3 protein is CASSPLIGGRMGNEQFF. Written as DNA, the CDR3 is TGTGCCAGCAGCCCTCTAATAGGGGGGAGGATGGGCAATGAGCAGTTCTTC.

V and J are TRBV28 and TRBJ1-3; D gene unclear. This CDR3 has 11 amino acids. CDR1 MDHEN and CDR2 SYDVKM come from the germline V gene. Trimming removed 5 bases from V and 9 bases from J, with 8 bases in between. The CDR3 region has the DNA TGTGCCAGCAGTGGGCACTCCACCATATATTTT. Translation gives CASSGHSTIYF.

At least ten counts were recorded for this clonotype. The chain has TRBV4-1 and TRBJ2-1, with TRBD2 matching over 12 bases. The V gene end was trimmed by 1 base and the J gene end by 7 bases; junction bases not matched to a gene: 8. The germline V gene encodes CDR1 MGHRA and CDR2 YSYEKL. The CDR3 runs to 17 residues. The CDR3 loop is CASSQVVASGRGNEQFF. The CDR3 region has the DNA TGCGCCAGCAGCCAAGTGGTGGCTAGCGGGAGGGGTAATGAGCAGTTCTTC.

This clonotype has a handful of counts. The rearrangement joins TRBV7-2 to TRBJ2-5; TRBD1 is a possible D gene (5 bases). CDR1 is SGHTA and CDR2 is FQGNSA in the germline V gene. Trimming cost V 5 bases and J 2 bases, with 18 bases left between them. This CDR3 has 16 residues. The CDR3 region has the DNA TGTGCCAGCAGCCCATATAGGGGCAGCCTTCAAGAGACCCAGTACTTC. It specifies CASSPYRGSLQETQYF.

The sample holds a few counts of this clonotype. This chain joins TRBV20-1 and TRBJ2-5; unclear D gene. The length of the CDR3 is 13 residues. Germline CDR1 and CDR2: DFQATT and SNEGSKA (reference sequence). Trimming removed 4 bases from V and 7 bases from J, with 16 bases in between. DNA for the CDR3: TGCAGTGCTAAGGGCCAGGAAATCGGGACCCAGTACTTC. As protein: CSAKGQEIGTQYF.

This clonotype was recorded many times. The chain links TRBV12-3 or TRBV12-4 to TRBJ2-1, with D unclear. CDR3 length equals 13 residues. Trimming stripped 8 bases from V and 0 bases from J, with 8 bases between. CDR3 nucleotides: TGTGCCAGCGTGGGCAGCTCCTACAATGAGCAGTTCTTC. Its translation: CASVGSSYNEQFF.